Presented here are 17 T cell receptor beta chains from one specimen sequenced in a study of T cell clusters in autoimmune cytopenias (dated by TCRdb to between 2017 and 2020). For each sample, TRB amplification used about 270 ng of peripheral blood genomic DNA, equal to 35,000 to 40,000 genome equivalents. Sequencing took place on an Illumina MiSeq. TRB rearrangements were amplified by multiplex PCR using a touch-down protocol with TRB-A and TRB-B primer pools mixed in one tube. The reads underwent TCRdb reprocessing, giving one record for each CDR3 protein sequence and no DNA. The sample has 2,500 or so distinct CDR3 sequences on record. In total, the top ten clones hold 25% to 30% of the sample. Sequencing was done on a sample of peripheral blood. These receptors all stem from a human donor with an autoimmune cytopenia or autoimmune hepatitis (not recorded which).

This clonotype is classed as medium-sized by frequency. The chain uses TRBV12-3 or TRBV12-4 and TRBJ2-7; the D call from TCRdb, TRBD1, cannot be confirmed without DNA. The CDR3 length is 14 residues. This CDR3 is CASRPDRGHYEQYF.

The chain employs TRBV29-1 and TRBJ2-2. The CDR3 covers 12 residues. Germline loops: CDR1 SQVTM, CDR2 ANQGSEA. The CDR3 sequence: CSVVDVTGELFF.

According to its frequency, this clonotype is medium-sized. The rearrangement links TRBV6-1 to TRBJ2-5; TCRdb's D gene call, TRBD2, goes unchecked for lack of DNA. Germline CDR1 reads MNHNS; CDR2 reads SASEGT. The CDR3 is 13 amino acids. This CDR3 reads CAISGGGGETQYF.

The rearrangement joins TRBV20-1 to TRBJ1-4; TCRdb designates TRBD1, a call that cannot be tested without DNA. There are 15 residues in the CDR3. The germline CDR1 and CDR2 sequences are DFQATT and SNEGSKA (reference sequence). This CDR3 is CSALNRRTRNEKLFF.

CDR3 amino acids: CASSLGTLGVVYEQYF. This sequence joins TRBV11-1 and TRBJ2-7. The CDR3 has 16 residues. Germline assignment: CDR1 SGHAT and CDR2 FQDESV (reference sequence).

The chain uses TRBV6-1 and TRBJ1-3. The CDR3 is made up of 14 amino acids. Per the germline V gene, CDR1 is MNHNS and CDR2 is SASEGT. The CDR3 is CASLRGQSGNTIYF.

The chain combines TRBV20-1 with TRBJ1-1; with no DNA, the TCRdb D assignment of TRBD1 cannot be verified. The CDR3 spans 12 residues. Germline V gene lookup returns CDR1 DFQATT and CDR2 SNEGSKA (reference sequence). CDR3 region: CSAPGLHTEAFF.

The CDR3 loop reads CATSRATGLTGELFF. The chain is built from TRBV15 and TRBJ2-2; with no DNA, the TCRdb D assignment of TRBD1 cannot be verified. The germline CDR1 and CDR2 sequences are LNHNV and YYDKDF (reference sequence). This CDR3 is 15 amino acids long.

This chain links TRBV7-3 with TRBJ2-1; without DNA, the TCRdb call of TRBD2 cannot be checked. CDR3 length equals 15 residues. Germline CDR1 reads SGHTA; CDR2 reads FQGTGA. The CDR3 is CASSHPSGGYNEQFF.

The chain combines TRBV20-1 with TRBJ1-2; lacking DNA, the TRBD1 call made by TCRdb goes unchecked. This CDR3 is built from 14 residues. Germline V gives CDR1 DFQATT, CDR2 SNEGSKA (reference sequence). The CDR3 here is CSAIVRSGGVSYTF.

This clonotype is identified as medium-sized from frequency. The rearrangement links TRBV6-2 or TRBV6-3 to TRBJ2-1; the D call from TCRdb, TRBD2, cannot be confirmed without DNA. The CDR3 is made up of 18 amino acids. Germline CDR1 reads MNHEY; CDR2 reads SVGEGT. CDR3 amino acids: CASTNRGGAGERYNEQFF.

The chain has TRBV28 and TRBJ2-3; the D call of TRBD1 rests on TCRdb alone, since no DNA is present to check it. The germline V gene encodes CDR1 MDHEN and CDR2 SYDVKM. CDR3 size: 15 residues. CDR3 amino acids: CASRGDRGRADTQYF.

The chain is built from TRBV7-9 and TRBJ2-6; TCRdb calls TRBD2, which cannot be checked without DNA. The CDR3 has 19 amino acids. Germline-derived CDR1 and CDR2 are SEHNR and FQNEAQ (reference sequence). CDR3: CASSPPYRDSAGGANVLTF.

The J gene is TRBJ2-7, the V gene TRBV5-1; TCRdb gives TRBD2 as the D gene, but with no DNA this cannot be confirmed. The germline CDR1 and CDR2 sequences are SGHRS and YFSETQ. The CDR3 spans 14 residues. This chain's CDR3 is CASSPSGRFYEQYF.

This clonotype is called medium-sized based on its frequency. The CDR3 reads CATSTDIYQETQYF. The gene calls are TRBV15 and TRBJ2-5. Germline V gene lookup returns CDR1 LNHNV and CDR2 YYDKDF (reference sequence). The CDR3 runs to 14 residues.

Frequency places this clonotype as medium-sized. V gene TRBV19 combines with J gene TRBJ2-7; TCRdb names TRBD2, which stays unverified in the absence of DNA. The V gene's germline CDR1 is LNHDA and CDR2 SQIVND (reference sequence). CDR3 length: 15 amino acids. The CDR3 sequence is CASSSLAGGTYEQYF.

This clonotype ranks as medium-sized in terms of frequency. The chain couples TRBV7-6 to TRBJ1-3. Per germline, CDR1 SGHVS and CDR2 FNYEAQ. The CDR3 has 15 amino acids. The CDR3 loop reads CASSLGSNSGNTIYF.